This TCR beta chain comes out of a study of cytomegalovirus exposure and HLA in healthy donors. This table comes from immunoSEQ multiplex PCR, and its TCRdb copy is limited to in-frame clones, with some not included. The sample yields approximately 150,000 clones, 84% seen once. Concerning this clone: Its antigen is unidentified.

Whole-study results and caveats: It was reportedly the case that the classifier diagnosed cytomegalovirus status with high specificity and sensitivity. The study recorded some 160 TCR beta chains that were cytomegalovirus-associated.

The material sequenced was PBMCs. This TCR came from a man aged 30-40 years in good health and CMV-seropositive.

In DNA, the CDR3 is TGCGCCAGCAGCCCGACAGGGAGTGGGGAAAAAGATACGCAGTATTTT. It yields the protein CASSPTGSGEKDTQYF. The chain has TRBV5-1 and TRBJ2-3; 7 bases match TRBD1. The V gene end was trimmed by 4 bases and the J gene end by 5 bases; junction bases not matched to a gene: 13. This CDR3 is built from 16 residues. From germline, CDR1 is SGHRS and CDR2 YFSETQ.